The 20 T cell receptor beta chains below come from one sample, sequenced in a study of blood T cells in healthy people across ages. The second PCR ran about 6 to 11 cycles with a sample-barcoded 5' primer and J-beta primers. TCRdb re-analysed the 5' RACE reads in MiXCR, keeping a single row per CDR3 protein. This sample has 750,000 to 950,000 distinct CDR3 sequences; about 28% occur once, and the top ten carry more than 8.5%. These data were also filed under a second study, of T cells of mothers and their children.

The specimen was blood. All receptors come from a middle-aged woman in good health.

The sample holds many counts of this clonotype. The CDR3 loop is CASSASGFQPQHF. The CDR3 bases are TGCGCCAGCAGTGCCTCGGGGTTTCAGCCCCAGCATTTT. The gene calls are TRBV4-1 and TRBJ1-5; D unresolved. The V end was cut by 6 bases, the J end by 6 bases, with 12 bases between. The CDR3 is made up of 13 amino acids. Germline assignment: CDR1 MGHRA and CDR2 YSYEKL.

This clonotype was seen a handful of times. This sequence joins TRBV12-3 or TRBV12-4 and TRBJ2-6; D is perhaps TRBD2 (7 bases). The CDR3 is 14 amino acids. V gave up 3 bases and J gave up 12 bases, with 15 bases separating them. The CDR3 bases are TGTGCCAGCAGTTTCCGGGGGGCAGCCGTCGTCCTGACTTTC. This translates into CASSFRGAAVVLTF.

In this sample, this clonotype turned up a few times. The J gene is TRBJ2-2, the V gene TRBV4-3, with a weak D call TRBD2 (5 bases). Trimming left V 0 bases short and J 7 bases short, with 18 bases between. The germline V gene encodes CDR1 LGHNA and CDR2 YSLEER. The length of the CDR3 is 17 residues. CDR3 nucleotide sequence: TGCGCCAGCAGCCAAGAGCCGAAGGGCAACGGGAACGGGGAGCTGTTTTTT. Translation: CASSQEPKGNGNGELFF.

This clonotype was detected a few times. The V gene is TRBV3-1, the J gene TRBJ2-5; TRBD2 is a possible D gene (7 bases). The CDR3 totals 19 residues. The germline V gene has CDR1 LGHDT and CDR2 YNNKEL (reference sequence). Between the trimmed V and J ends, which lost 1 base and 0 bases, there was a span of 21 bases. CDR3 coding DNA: TGTGCCAGCAGCCAAGCCCGGGGGGCCACTAGTTTATACCAAGAGACCCAGTACTTC. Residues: CASSQARGATSLYQETQYF.

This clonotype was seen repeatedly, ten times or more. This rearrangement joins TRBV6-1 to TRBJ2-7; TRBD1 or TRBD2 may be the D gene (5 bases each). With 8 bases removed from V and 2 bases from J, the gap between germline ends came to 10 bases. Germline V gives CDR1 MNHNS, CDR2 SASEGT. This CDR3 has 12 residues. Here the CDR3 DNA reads TGTGCCAGCCGGGACGGGCCCTACGAGCAGTACTTC. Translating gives CASRDGPYEQYF.

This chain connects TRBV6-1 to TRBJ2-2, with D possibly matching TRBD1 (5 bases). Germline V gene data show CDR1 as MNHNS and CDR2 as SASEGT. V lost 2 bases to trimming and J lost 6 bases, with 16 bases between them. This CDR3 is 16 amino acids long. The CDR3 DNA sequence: TGTGCCAGCAGTGAATCTGCGTACCAGGGCTCCGGGGAGCTGTTTTTT. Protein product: CASSESAYQGSGELFF.

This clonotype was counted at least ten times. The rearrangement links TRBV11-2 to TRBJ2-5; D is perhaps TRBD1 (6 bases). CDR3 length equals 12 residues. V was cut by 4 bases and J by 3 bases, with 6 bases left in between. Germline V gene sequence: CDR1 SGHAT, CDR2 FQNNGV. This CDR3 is CASSYREETQYF. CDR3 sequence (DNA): TGTGCCAGCAGCTACAGGGAAGAGACCCAGTACTTC.

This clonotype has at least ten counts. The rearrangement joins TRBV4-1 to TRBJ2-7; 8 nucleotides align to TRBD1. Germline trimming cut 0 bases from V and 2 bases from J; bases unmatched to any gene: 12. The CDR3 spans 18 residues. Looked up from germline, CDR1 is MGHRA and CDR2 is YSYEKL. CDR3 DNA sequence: TGCGCCAGCAGCCAAGATGGCACCCCCGGGACAGGCCCCTACGAGCAGTACTTC. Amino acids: CASSQDGTPGTGPYEQYF.

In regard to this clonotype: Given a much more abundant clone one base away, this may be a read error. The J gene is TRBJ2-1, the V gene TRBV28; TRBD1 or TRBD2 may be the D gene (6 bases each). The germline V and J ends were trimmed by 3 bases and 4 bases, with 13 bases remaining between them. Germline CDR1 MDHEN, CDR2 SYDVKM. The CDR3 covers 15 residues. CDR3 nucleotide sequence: TGTGCCAGCAGTTTGCGGGGACACCTTTACAATGAGCAGTTCTTC. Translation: CASSLRGHLYNEQFF.

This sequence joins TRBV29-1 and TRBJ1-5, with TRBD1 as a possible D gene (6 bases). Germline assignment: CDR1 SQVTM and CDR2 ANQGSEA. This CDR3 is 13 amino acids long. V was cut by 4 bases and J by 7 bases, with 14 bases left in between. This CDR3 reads CSVGTADSQPQHF. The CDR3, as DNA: TGCAGCGTTGGTACGGCGGACAGCCAGCCCCAGCATTTT.

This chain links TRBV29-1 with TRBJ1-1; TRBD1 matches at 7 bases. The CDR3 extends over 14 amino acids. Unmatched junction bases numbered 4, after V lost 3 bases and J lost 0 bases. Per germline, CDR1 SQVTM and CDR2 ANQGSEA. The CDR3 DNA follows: TGCAGCGTTGAGGGACAGCACATGAACACTGAAGCTTTCTTT. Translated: CSVEGQHMNTEAFF.

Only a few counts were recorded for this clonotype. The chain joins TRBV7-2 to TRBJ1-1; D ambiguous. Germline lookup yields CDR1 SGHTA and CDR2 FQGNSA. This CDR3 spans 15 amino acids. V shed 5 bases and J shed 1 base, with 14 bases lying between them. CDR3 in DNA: TGTGCCAGCAGCCCCCAAAGGGCAGCGAACACTGAAGCTTTCTTT. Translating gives CASSPQRAANTEAFF.

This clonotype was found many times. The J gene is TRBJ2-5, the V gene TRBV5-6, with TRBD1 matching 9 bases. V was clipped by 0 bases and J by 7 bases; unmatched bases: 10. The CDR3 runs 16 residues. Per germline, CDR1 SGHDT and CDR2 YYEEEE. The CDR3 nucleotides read TGTGCCAGCAGCTTGGTTCAGACAGGGGGAAAATGGACCCAGTACTTC. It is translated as CASSLVQTGGKWTQYF.

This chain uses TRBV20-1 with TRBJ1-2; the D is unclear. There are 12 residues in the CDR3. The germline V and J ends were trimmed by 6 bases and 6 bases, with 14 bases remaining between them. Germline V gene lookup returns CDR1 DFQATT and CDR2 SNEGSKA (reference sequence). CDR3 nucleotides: TGCAGTGCCTTGAAGAGCCGAAATGGCTACACCTTC. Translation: CSALKSRNGYTF.

This CDR3 reads CASSPERGYGEKLFF. The CDR3 nucleotides are TGTGCCAGCTCACCGGAGAGGGGGTATGGTGAAAAACTGTTTTTT. This sequence joins TRBV18 and TRBJ1-4, with D possibly being TRBD1 (6 bases). The CDR3 runs to 15 residues. The V gene's germline CDR1 is KGHSH and CDR2 LQKENI. The V gene lost 3 bases and the J gene lost 7 bases, with 15 bases spanning the gap.

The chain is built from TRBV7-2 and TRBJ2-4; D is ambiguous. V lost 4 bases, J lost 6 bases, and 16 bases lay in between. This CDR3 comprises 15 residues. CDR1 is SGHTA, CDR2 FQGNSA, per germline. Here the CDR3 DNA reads TGTGCCAGCAGCTGCACCGGCCATGCTGGAAACATTCAGTACTTC. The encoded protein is CASSCTGHAGNIQYF.

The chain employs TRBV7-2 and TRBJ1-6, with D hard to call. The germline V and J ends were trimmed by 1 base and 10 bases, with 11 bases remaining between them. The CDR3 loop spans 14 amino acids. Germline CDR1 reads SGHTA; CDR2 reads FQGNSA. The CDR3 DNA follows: TGTGCCAGCAGCTTAGAGGGAAGCGCCTCACCCCTCCACTTT. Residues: CASSLEGSASPLHF.

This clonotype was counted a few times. CDR3 protein: CASSPRQPNEKLFF. The DNA for the CDR3 is TGTGCCAGCTCACCTAGACAGCCTAATGAAAAACTGTTTTTT. The chain uses TRBV18 and TRBJ1-4; D is perhaps TRBD1 (5 bases). CDR1 KGHSH and CDR2 LQKENI come from the germline V gene. Trimming left V 3 bases short and J 3 bases short, with 8 bases between. This CDR3 has 14 amino acids.

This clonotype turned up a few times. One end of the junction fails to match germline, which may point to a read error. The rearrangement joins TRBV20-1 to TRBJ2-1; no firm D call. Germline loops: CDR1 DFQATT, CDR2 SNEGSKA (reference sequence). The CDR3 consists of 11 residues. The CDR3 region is CSAKPRNEQFF. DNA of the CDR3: TGCAGCGCTAAACCCCGAAATGAGCAGTTCTTC.

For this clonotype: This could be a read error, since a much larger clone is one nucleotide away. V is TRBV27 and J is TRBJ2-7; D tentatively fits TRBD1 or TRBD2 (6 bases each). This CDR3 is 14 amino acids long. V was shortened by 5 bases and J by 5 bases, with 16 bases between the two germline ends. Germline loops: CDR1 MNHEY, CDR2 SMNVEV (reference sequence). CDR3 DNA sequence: TGTGCCAGCAGTGGTTATGGGGGGCTTGACGAGCAGTACTTC. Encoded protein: CASSGYGGLDEQYF.